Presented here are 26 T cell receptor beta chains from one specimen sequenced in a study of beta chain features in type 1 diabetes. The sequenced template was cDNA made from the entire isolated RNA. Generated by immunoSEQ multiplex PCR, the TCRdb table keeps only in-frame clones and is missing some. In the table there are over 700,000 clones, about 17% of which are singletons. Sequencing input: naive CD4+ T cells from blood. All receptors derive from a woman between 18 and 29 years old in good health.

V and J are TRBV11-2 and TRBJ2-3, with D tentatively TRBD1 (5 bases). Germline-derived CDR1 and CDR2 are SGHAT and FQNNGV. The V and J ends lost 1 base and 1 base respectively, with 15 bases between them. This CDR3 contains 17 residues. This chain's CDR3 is CASSLVPGRVGTDTQYF. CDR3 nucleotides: TGTGCCAGCAGCTTAGTCCCGGGCAGGGTCGGCACAGATACGCAGTATTTT.

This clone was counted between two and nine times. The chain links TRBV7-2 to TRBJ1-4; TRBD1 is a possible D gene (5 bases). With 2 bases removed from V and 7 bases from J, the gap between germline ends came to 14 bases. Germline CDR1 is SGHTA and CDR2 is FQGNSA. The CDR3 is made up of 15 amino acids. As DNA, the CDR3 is TGTGCCAGCAGCTTAAAGTCTGGGGGTGTTGAAAAACTGTTTTTT. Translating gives CASSLKSGGVEKLFF. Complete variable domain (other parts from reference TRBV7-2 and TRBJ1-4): GAGVSQSPSNKVTEKGKDVELRCDPISGHTALYWYRQSLGQGLEFLIYFQGNSAPDKSGLPSDRFSAERTGGSVSTLTIQRTQQEDSAVYLCASSLKSGGVEKLFFGSGTQLSVL.

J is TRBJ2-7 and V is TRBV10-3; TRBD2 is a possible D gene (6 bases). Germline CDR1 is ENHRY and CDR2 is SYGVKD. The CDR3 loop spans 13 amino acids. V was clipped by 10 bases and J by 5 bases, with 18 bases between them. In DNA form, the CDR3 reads TGTGCCAGCACTTGGAGGGAGTCGAACGAGCAGTACTTC. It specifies CASTWRESNEQYF.

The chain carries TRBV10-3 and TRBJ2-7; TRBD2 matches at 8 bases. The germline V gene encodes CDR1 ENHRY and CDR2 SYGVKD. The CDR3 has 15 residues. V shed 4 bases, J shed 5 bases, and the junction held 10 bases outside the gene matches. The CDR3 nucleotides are TGTGCCATCAGTGGTGTGGCGGGAGGAATCGACGAGCAGTACTTC. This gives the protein CAISGVAGGIDEQYF.

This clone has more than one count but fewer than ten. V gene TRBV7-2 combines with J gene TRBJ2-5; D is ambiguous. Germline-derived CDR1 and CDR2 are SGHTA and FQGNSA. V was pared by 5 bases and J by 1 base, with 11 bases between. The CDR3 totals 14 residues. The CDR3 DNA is TGTGCCAGCAGCCAGCTAGGGATCCAAGAGACCCAGTACTTC. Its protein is CASSQLGIQETQYF. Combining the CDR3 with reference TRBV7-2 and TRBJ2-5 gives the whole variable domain GAGVSQSPSNKVTEKGKDVELRCDPISGHTALYWYRQSLGQGLEFLIYFQGNSAPDKSGLPSDRFSAERTGGSVSTLTIQRTQQEDSAVYLCASSQLGIQETQYFGPGTRLLVL.

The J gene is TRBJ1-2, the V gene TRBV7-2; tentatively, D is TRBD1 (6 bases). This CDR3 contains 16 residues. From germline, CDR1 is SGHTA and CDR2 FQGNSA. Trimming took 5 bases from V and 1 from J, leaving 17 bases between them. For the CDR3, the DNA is TGTGCCAGCAGCAATATCGGGGACACTTATAACTATGGCTACACCTTC. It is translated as CASSNIGDTYNYGYTF. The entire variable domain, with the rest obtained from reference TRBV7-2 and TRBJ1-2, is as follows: GAGVSQSPSNKVTEKGKDVELRCDPISGHTALYWYRQSLGQGLEFLIYFQGNSAPDKSGLPSDRFSAERTGGSVSTLTIQRTQQEDSAVYLCASSNIGDTYNYGYTFGSGTRLTVV.

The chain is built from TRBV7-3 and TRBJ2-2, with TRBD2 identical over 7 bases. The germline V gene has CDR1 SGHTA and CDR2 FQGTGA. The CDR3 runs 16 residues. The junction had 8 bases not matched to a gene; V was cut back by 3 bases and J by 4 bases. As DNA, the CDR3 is TGTGCCAGCAGCTTCCCCGGGCGGGAGAGCACCGGGGAGCTGTTTTTT. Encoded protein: CASSFPGRESTGELFF.

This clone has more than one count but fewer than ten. The CDR3 nucleotides read TGTGCCAGCAGTGAAGTGTCCCTATTTAACGGCTACACCTTC. The encoded protein is CASSEVSLFNGYTF. V is TRBV2 and J is TRBJ1-2; D gene uncertain. Germline lookup yields CDR1 SNHLY and CDR2 FYNNEI. V lost 1 base, J lost 8 bases, and 14 bases lay in between. This CDR3 is built from 14 residues.

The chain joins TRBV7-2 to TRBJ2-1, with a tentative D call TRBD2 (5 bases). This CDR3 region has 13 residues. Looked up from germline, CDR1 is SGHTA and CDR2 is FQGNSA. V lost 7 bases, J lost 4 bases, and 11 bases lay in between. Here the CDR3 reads CASIPGSYNEQFF. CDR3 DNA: TGTGCCAGCATCCCGGGAAGTTACAATGAGCAGTTCTTC.

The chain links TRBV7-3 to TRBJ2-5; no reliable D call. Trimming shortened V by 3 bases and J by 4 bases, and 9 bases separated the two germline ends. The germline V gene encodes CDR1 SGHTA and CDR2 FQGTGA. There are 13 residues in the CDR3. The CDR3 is CASSFTDGETQYF. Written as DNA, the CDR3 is TGTGCCAGCAGCTTCACGGATGGAGAGACCCAGTACTTC.

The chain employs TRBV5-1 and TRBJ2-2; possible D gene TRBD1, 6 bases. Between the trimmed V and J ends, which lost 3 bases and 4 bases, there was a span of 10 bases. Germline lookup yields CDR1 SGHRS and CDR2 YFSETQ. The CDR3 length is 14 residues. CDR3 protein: CASSSRGSTGELFF. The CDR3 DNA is TGCGCCAGCAGCTCCAGGGGATCCACCGGGGAGCTGTTTTTT.

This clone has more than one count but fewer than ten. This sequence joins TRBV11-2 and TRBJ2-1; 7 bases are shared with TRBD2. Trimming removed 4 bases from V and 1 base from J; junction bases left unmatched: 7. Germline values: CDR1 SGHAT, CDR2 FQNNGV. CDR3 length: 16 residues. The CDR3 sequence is CASSSMGGSSYNEQFF. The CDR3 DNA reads TGTGCCAGCAGCTCAATGGGCGGGAGTTCCTACAATGAGCAGTTCTTC.

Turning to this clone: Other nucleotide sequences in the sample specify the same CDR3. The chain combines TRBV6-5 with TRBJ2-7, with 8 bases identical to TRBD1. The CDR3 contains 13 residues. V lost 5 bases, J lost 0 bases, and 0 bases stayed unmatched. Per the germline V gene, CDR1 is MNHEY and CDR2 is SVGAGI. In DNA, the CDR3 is TGTGCCAGCAGTGGACAGGGCTCCTACGAGCAGTACTTC. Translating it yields CASSGQGSYEQYF.

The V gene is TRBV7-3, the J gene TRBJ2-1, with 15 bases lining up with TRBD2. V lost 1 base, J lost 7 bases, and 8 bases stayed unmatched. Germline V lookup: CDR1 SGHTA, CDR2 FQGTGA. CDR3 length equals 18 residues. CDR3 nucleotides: TGTGCCAGCAGCTTAAGGGAGAAGGGGACTAGCGGGAGGAATGAGCAGTTCTTC. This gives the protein CASSLREKGTSGRNEQFF.

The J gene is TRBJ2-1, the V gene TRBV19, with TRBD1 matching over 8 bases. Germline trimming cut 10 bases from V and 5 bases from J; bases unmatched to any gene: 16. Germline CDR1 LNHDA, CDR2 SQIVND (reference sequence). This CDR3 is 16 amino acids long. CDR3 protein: CATPRGLRSHNNEQFF. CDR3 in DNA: TGTGCCACCCCCAGGGGGCTCCGATCGCATAACAATGAGCAGTTCTTC.

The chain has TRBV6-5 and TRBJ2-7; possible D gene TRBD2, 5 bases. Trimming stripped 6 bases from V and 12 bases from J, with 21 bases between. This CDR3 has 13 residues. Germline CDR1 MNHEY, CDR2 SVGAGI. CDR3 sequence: CASSLDARGRRYF. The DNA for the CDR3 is TGTGCCAGCAGCTTAGATGCGCGAGGGAGAAGGTACTTC.

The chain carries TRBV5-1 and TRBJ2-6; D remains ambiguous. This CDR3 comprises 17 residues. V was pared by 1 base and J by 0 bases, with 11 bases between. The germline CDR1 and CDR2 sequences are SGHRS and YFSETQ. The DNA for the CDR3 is TGCGCCAGCAGCTTGAAGTCTCCTGGCTCTGGGGCCAACGTCCTGACTTTC. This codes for CASSLKSPGSGANVLTF.

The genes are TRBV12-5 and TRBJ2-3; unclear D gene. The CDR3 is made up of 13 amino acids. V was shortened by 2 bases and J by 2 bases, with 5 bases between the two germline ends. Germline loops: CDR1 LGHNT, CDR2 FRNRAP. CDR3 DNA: TGTGCTAGTGGTTTGTCCCACACAGATACGCAGTATTTT. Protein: CASGLSHTDTQYF.

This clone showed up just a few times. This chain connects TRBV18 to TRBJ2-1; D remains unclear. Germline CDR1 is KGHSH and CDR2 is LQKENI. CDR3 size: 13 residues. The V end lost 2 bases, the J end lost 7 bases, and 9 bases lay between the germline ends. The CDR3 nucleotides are TGTGCCAGCTCACCAGGCGCCCCGAATGAGCAGTTCTTC. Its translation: CASSPGAPNEQFF.

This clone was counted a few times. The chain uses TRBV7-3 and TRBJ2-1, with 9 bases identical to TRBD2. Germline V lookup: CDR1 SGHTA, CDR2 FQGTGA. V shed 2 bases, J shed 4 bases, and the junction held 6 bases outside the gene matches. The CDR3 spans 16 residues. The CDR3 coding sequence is TGTGCCAGCAGCTTATATTCTAGCGGGGCTTACAATGAGCAGTTCTTC. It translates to CASSLYSSGAYNEQFF.

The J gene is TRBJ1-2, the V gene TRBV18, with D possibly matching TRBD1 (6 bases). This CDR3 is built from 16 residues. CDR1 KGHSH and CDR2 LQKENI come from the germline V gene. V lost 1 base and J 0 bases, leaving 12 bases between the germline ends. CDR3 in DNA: TGTGCCAGCTCACCACTGGACAGAAATTCTAACTATGGCTACACCTTC. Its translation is CASSPLDRNSNYGYTF.

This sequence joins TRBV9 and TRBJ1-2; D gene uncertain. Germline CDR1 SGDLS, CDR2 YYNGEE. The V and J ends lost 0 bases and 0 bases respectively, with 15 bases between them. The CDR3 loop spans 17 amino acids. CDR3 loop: CASSVDGTASTNYGYTF. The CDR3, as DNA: TGTGCCAGCAGCGTAGACGGAACAGCTTCTACTAACTATGGCTACACCTTC.

The CDR3 nucleotides are TGTGCCAGCAGTTACACGGGGACTGAAGCTTTCTTT. Translation gives CASSYTGTEAFF. The V and J genes are TRBV6-5 and TRBJ1-1; D gene ambiguous. V was trimmed by 2 bases and J by 5 bases, leaving 6 bases between them. Germline V gives CDR1 MNHEY, CDR2 SVGAGI. The CDR3 loop spans 12 amino acids.

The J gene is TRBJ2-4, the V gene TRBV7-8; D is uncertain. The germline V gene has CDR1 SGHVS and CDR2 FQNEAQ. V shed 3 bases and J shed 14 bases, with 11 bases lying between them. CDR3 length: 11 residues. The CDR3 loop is CASSFNGVKYF. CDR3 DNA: TGTGCCAGCAGCTTTAACGGAGTTAAGTACTTC.

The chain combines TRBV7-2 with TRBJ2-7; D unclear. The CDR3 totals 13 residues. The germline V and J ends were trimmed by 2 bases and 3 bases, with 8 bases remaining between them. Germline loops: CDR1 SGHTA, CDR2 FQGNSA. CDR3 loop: CASSLIPNYEQYF. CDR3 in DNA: TGTGCCAGCAGCTTAATCCCTAACTACGAGCAGTACTTC.

In DNA form, the CDR3 reads TGTGCCAGCAGTCTCTCACGACTTAACAATGAGCAGTTCTTC. Encoded protein: CASSLSRLNNEQFF. The V gene is TRBV27, the J gene TRBJ2-1; D uncertain. V lost 5 bases and J lost 5, with 13 bases in between. The CDR3 sequence is 14 residues long. Germline assignment: CDR1 MNHEY and CDR2 SMNVEV (reference sequence).